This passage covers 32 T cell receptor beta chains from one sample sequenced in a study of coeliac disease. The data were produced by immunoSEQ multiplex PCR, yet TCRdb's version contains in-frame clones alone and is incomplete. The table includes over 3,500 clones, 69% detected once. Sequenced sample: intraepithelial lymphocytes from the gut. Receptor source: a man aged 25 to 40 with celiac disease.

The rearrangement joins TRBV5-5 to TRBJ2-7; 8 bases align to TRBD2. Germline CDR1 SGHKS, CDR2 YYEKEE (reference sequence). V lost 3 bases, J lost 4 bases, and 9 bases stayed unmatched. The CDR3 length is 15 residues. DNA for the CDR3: TGTGCCAGCAGCTGGGGAGCGGGAGTGGGTTACGAGCAGTACTTC. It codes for CASSWGAGVGYEQYF.

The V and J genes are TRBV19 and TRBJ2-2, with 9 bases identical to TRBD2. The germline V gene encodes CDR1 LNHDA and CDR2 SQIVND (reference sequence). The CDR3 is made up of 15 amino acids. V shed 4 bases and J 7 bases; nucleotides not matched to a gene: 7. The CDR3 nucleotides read TGTGCCAGTAGTAGGCTCCTAGCGGGGAGCGGGGAGCTGTTTTTT. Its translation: CASSRLLAGSGELFF. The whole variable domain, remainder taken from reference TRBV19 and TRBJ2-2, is DGGITQSPKYLFRKEGQNVTLSCEQNLNHDAMYWYRQDPGQGLRLIYYSQIVNDFQKGDIAEGYSVSREKKESFPLTVTSAQKNPTAFYLCASSRLLAGSGELFFGEGSRLTVL.

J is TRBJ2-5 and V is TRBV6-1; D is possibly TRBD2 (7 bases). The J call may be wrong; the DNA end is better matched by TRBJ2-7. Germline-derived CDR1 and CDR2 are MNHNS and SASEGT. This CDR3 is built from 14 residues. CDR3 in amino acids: CATWRGGDSYEQYF. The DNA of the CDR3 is TGTGCCACCTGGAGGGGGGGGGACTCCTACGAGCAGTACTTC.

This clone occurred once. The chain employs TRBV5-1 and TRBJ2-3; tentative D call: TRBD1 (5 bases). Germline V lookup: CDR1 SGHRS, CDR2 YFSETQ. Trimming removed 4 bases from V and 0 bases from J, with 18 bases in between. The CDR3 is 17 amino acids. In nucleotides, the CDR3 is TGCGCCAGCAGCGCCTACCTCTCGACAGCTAGCACAGATACGCAGTATTTT. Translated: CASSAYLSTASTDTQYF.

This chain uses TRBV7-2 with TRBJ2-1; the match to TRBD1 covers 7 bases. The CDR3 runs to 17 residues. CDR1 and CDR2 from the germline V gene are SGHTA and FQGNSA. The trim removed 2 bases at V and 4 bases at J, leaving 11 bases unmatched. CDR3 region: CASSLRIGGPSYNEQFF. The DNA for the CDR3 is TGTGCCAGCAGCTTAAGAATAGGGGGCCCCTCTTACAATGAGCAGTTCTTC.

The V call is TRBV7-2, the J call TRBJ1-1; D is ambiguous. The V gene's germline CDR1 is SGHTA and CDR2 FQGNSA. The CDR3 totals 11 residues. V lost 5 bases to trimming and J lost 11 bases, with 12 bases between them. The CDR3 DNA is TGTGCCAGCAGCCTAATCGCTAGGGCTTTCTTT. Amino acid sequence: CASSLIARAFF.

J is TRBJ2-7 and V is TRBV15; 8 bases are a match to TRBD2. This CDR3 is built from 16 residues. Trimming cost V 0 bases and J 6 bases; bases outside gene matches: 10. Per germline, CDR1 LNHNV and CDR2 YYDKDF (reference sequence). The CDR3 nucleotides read TGTGCCACCAGCAGAGATCGGGGGGGAAGGGCTAGCGAGCAGTACTTC. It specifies CATSRDRGGRASEQYF.

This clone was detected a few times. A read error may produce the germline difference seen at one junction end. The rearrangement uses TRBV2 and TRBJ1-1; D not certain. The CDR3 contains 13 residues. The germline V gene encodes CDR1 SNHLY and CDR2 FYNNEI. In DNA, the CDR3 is TGTGCCAGCAGCGGCGACTGGAACACTAAAGCTTTCTTT. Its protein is CASSGDWNTKAFF.

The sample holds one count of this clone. The CDR3 sequence: CASSLWARKSNQPQHF. In DNA, the CDR3 is TGTGCCAGCAGCCTGTGGGCAAGGAAGAGCAATCAGCCCCAGCATTTT. The chain recombines TRBV5-6 with TRBJ1-5; D unclear. Germline-derived CDR1 and CDR2 are SGHDT and YYEEEE. Trimming took 4 bases from V and 1 from J, leaving 15 bases between them. The length of the CDR3 is 16 residues.

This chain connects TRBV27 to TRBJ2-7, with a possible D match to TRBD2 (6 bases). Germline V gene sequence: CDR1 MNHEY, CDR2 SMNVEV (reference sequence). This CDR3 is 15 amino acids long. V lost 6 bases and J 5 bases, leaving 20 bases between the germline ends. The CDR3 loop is CASSLSGARVNEQYF. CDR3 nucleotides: TGTGCCAGCAGCCTTAGCGGCGCTAGGGTAAACGAGCAGTACTTC.

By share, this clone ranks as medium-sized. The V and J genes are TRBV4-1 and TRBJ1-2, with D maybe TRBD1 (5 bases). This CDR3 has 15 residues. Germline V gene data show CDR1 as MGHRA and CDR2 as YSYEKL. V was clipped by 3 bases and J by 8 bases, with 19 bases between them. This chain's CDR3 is CASSHRRQSFLGYTF. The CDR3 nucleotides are TGCGCCAGCAGCCATCGACGACAGTCCTTTCTCGGCTACACCTTC.

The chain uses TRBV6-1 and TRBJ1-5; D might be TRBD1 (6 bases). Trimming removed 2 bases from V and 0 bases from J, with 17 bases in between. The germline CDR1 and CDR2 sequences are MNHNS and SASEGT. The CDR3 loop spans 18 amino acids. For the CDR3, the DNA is TGTGCCAGCAGTGAATTAAACCAGGGGAGGGGTAGCAATCAGCCCCAGCATTTT. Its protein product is CASSELNQGRGSNQPQHF.

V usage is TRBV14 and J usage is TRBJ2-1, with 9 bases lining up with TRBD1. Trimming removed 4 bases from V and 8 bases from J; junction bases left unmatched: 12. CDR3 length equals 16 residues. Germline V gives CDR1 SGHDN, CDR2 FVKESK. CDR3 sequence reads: CASSPKSGQGIDEQFF. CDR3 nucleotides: TGTGCCAGCAGCCCCAAATCGGGACAGGGTATCGATGAGCAGTTCTTC.

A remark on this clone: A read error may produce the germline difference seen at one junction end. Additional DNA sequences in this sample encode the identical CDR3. The CDR3 is CASSMTQGPYEQYF. The CDR3 nucleotides read TGCGCCAGTAGTATGACCCAGGGTCCCTACGAGCAGTACTTC. This chain joins TRBV19 and TRBJ2-7; weak D call: TRBD1 (5 bases). CDR1 and CDR2 from the germline V gene are LNHDA and SQIVND (reference sequence). The CDR3 runs 14 residues.

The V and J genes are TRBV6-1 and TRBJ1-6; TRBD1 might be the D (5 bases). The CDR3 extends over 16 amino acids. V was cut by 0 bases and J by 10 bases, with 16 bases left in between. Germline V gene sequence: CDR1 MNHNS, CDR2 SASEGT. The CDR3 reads CASSEAHTPGKSPLHF. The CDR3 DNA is TGTGCCAGCAGTGAAGCCCATACCCCAGGGAAATCACCCCTCCACTTT.

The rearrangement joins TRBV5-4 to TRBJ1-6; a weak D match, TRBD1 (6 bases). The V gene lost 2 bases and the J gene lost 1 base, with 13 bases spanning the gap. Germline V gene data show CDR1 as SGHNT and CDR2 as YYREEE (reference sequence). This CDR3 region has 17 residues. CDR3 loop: CASSLGGGPSYNSPLHF. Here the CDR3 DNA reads TGTGCCAGCAGCTTAGGGGGGGGGCCATCCTATAATTCACCCCTCCACTTT.

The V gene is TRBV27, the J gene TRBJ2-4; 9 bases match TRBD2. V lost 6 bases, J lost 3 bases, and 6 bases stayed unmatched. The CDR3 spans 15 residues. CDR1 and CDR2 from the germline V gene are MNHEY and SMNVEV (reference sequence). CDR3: CASRQTSGDKNIQYF. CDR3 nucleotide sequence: TGTGCCAGCAGACAGACTAGCGGTGACAAAAACATTCAGTACTTC.

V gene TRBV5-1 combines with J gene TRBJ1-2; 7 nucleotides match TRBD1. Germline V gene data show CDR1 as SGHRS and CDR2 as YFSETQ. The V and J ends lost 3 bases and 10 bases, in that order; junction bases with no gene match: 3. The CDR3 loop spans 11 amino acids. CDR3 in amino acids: CASSYGTDYTF. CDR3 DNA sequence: TGCGCCAGCAGCTACGGGACAGACTACACCTTC.

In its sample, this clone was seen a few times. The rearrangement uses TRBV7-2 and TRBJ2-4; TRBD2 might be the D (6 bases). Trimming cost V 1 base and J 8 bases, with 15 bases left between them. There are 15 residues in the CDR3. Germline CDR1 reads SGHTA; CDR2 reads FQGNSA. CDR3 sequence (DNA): TGTGCCAGCAGCTTAGTTGCGGGGTCGGGTGACATTCAGTACTTC. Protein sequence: CASSLVAGSGDIQYF. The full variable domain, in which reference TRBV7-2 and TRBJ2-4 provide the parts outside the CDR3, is GAGVSQSPSNKVTEKGKDVELRCDPISGHTALYWYRQSLGQGLEFLIYFQGNSAPDKSGLPSDRFSAERTGGSVSTLTIQRTQQEDSAVYLCASSLVAGSGDIQYFGAGTRLSVL.

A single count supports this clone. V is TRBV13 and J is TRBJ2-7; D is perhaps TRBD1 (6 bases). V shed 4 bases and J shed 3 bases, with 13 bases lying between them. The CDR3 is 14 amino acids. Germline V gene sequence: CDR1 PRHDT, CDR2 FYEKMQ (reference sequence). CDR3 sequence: CASSSRGHDYEQYF. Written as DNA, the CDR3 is TGTGCCAGCAGCTCCAGGGGACACGACTACGAGCAGTACTTC.

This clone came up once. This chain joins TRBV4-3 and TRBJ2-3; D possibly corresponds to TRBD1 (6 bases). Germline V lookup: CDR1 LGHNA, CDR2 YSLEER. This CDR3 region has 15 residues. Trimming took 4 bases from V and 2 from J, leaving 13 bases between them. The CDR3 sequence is CASSPFGQFTDTQYF. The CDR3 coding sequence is TGCGCCAGCAGCCCCTTCGGACAGTTCACAGATACGCAGTATTTT.

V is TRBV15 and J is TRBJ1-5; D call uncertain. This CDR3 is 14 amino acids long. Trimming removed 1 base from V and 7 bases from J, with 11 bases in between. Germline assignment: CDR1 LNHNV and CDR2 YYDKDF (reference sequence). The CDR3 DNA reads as TGTGCCACCAGCAGAGTCGATGGGCCCCAGCCCCAGCATTTT. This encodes CATSRVDGPQPQHF. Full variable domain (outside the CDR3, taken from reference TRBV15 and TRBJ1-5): DAMVIQNPRYQVTQFGKPVTLSCSQTLNHNVMYWYQQKSSQAPKLLFHYYDKDFNNEADTPDNFQSRRPNTSFCFLDIRSPGLGDTAMYLCATSRVDGPQPQHFGDGTRLSIL.

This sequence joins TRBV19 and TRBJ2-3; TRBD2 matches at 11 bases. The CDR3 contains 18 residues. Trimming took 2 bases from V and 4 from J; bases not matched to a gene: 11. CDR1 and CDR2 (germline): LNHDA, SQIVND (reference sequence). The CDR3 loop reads CASSILGTSGRSADTQYF. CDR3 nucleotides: TGTGCCAGTAGTATATTGGGGACTAGCGGCCGTTCGGCAGATACGCAGTATTTT. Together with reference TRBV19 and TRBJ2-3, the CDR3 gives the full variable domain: DGGITQSPKYLFRKEGQNVTLSCEQNLNHDAMYWYRQDPGQGLRLIYYSQIVNDFQKGDIAEGYSVSREKKESFPLTVTSAQKNPTAFYLCASSILGTSGRSADTQYFGPGTRLTVL.

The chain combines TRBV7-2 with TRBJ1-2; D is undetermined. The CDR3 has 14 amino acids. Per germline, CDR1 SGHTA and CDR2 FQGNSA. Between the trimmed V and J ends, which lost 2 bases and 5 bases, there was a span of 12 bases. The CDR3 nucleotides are TGTGCCAGCAGCTTACCTACGGGGTGGTATGGCTACACCTTC. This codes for CASSLPTGWYGYTF. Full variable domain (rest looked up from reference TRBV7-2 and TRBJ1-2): GAGVSQSPSNKVTEKGKDVELRCDPISGHTALYWYRQSLGQGLEFLIYFQGNSAPDKSGLPSDRFSAERTGGSVSTLTIQRTQQEDSAVYLCASSLPTGWYGYTFGSGTRLTVV.

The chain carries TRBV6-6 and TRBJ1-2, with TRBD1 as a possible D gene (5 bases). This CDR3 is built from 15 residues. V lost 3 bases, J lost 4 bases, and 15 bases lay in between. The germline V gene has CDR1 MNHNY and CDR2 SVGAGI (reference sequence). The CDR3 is CASSYEAGEVYGYTF. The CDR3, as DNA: TGTGCCAGCAGTTATGAGGCGGGGGAGGTCTATGGCTACACCTTC.

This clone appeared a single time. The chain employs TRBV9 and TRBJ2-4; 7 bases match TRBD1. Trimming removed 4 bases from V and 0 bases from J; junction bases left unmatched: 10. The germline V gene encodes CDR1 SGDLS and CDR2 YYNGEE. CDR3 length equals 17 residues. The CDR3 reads CASSPPAQGEAKNIQYF. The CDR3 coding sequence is TGTGCCAGCAGCCCGCCGGCCCAGGGGGAAGCCAAAAACATTCAGTACTTC.

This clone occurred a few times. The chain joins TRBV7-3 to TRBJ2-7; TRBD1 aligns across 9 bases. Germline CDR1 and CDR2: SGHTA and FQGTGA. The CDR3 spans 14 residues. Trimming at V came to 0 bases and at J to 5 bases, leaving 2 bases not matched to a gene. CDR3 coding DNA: TGTGCCAGCAGCTTAACCGGGACAGGGCACGAGCAGTACTTC. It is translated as CASSLTGTGHEQYF. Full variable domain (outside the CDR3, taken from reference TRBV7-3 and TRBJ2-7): GAGVSQTPSNKVTEKGKYVELRCDPISGHTALYWYRQSLGQGPEFLIYFQGTGAADDSGLPNDRFFAVRPEGSVSTLKIQRTERGDSAVYLCASSLTGTGHEQYFGPGTRLTVT.

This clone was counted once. The CDR3 loop is CASSFRGGKETQYF. The CDR3 coding sequence is TGTGCCAGCAGTTTTCGCGGGGGAAAAGAGACCCAGTACTTC. The genes are TRBV27 and TRBJ2-5; 7 bases align to TRBD2. The CDR3 totals 14 residues. J lost 3 bases, V lost 3 bases, and 4 bases had no gene match. The V gene's germline CDR1 is MNHEY and CDR2 SMNVEV (reference sequence).

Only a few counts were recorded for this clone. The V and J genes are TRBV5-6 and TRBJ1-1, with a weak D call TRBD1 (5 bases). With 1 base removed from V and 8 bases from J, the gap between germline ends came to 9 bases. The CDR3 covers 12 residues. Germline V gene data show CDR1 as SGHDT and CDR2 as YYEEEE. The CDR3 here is CASSLQGPEAFF. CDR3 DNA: TGTGCCAGCAGCTTGCAGGGCCCAGAAGCTTTCTTT.

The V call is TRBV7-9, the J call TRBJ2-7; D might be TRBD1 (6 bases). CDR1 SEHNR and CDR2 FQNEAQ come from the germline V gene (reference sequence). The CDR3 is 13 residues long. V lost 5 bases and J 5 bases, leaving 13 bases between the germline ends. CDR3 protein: CASSETGRHEQYF. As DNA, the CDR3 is TGTGCCAGCAGCGAAACAGGGCGTCACGAGCAGTACTTC.

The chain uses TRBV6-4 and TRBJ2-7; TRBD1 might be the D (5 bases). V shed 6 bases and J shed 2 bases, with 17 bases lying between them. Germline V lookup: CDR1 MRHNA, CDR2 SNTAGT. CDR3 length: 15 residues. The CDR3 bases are TGTGCCAGCAGCTGGCGAAGGACAAGAGCCTACGAGCAGTACTTC. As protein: CASSWRRTRAYEQYF.

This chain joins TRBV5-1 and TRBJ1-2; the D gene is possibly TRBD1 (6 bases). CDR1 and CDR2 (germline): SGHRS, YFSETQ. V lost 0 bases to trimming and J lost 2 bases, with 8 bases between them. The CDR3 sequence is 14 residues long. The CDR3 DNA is TGCGCCAGCAGCTTGGAGGGGGTAAACTATGGCTACACCTTC. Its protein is CASSLEGVNYGYTF. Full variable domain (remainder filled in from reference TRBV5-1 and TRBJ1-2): KAGVTQTPRYLIKTRGQQVTLSCSPISGHRSVSWYQQTPGQGLQFLFEYFSETQRNKGNFPGRFSGRQFSNSRSEMNVSTLELGDSALYLCASSLEGVNYGYTFGSGTRLTVV.